This T cell receptor (beta chain) was recovered during a study of T cell repertoires in cytomegalovirus infection (dated by TCRdb to the late 2010s). In the study overall: Peptide stimulations targeted recently identified HLA-C-restricted CMV epitopes, whose presentation resists viral immunomodulation, together with well-studied HLA-B-restricted epitopes. Donor HLA type was relevant to the analysis, because carriage of CMV infection together with the matching HLA type was indicated by public TCR beta signatures. Here is what the overall study found, with its caveats: In both this cohort and an independent cohort of over 350 donors, the cumulative frequency of public TCR beta family members distinguished carriers of CMV infection plus the relevant HLA type. The ex vivo response was dominated by HLA-C-restricted CMV-specific TCR beta clonotypes, and the single most frequent clonotype in two of eight donors was supplied by these HLA-C-restricted clonotypes.

The table lists this clonotype with many counts. Its cognate antigen has yet to be identified. Base qualities are missing; no much larger clone stands one base away. These reads were obtained on an Illumina HiSeq 1500. The public sequencing data were trimmed at Q25 with fastp and processed into clonotypes with MiXCR by TCRdb, which kept only in-frame beta chains. Here each entry gathers all rows of one CDR3 protein and keeps the most common genes and DNA. For this sample the table gives hundreds of thousands of distinct CDR3 sequences, of which approximately 29% were detected only once. 9.5% to 15% of the sample goes to the ten largest clones. Per the publication, the treatment or condition label means: in vitro stimulation with specific CMV peptide epitopes to enrich CMV-specific T cells. Reading the germline V gene (reference sequence) gives CDR1 SEHNR and CDR2 FQNEAQ. Inclusive of the bounding cysteine and phenylalanine, the CDR3 is 15 residues long. Only the CDR3 DNA is retained, 45 bases long and in frame from the first base. V is shortened by 4 bases, J by 4 bases, and the region joining them spans 15 bases.

The receptor was derived from a human donor in good health (CMV status not recorded). Some clones in this sample may be carry-over from other donors' samples. The input for sequencing was cultured CD8+ T cells from PBMCs, taken from culture after CMV antigen stimulation. The V and J genes are TRBV7-9 and TRBJ2-3; the D segment might be TRBD1 or TRBD2, since each matches 5 bases. The CDR3 in this case is CASSSLLGVADTQYF. The DNA sequence is TGTGCCAGCAGCTCCCTACTGGGGGTTGCAGATACGCAGTATTTT.